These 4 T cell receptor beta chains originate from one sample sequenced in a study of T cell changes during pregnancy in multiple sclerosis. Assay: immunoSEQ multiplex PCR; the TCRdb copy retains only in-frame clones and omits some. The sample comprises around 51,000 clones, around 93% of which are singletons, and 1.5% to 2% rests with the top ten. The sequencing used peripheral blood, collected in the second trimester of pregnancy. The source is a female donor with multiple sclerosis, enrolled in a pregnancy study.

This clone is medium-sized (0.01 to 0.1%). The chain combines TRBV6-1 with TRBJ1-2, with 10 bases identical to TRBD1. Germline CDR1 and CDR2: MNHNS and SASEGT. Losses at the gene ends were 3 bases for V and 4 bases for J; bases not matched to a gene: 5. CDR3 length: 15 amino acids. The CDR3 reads CASSEGTGEGYGYTF. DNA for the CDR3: TGTGCCAGCAGTGAGGGGACAGGGGAGGGCTATGGCTACACCTTC.

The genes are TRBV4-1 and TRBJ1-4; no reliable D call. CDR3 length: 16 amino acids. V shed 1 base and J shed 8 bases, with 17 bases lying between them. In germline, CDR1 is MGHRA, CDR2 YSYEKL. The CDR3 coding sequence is TGCGCCAGCAGCCAAGTCATGACACTTGCAGGCGAAAAACTGTTTTTT. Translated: CASSQVMTLAGEKLFF.

The CDR3 region has the DNA TGTGCCAGCAGTCCTGGGGGCGGATACTACGAGCAGTACTTC. It is translated as CASSPGGGYYEQYF. The chain recombines TRBV28 with TRBJ2-7; D perhaps matches TRBD1 (6 bases). CDR3 length equals 14 residues. V shed 5 bases and J shed 3 bases, with 14 bases lying between them. Per the germline V gene, CDR1 is MDHEN and CDR2 is SYDVKM.

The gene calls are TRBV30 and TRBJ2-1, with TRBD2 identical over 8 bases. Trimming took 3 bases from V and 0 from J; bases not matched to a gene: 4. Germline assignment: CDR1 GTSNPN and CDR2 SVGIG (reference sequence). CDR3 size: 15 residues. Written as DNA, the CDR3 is TGTGCCTGGAGAAACGGGAGGGACTCCTACAATGAGCAGTTCTTC. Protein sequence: CAWRNGRDSYNEQFF.